The rows below give T cell receptor beta chains drawn from one sample of a study of control samples from healthy donors and cancer patients. Some clones are missing from TCRdb's copy, which holds only in-frame ones; the method was immunoSEQ multiplex PCR. Here the sample spans 15,000 to 20,000 clones, roughly 89% being singletons. The sequenced material came from PBMCs. These receptors originate from a man between 60 and 75 years old with head and neck cancer. The CDR3 runs from the conserved cysteine through the conserved F or W. A D gene is named only where the DNA matches it firmly. The size of a clone is reported for some rows only, either as once, few or many, or as a class for expanded clones.

CASSFVGSTDTQYF	TGTGCCAGCAGTTTTGTGGGCAGTACAGATACGCAGTATTTT	NA	TRBV27	TRBJ2-3	NA
CASSTRGGLRPGELFF	TGTGCCAGTAGTACCCGGGGGGGGCTTAGACCCGGGGAGCTGTTTTTT	TRBD2	TRBV19	TRBJ2-2	NA
CASSRSPPTSGVSSYNEQFF	TGCGCCAGCAGCCGCTCCCCGCCGACTAGCGGGGTTAGCTCCTACAATGAGCAGTTCTTC	TRBD2	TRBV4-1	TRBJ2-1	NA
CASSLRGTGDTGELFF	TGTGCCAGCAGCTTGCGTGGGACAGGCGACACCGGGGAGCTGTTTTTT	TRBD1	TRBV5-5	TRBJ2-2	NA
CASSLSSQGRNTIYF	TGTGCCAGCAGCTTATCGAGCCAGGGGAGAAACACCATATATTTT	NA	TRBV7-2	TRBJ1-3	NA
CASSLEGQTDTQYF	TGTGCCAGCAGCTTAGAGGGACAGACAGATACGCAGTATTTT	TRBD1	TRBV7-9	TRBJ2-3	once
CASSLAGAGQAYEQYF	TGTGCCAGCAGCTTAGCAGGGGCCGGTCAGGCCTACGAGCAGTACTTC	NA	TRBV11-2	TRBJ2-7	few
CASSLDRITDTQYF	TGTGCCAGCAGCTTGGACAGAATCACAGATACGCAGTATTTT	NA	TRBV5-4	TRBJ2-3	NA
CASSEALGDSVVNTGELFF	TGTGCCAGCAGTGAAGCGCTTGGGGACAGCGTCGTGAACACCGGGGAGCTGTTTTTT	TRBD1	TRBV2	TRBJ2-2	NA
CASSSSRVGKSNEQFF	TGTGCCAGCAGCTCGTCGAGGGTGGGTAAGAGCAATGAGCAGTTCTTC	NA	TRBV5-6	TRBJ2-1	NA
CASRSHSGGPYNEQFF	TGTGCCAGCAGATCCCACTCGGGGGGCCCCTACAATGAGCAGTTCTTC	NA	TRBV27	TRBJ2-1	NA
CATSVSVTANIQYF	TGTGCCACCTCCGTGTCAGTCACAGCAAACATTCAGTACTTC	NA	TRBV19	TRBJ2-4	NA
CASSEDGQLWPLHF	TGTGCCAGCAGTGAGGACGGCCAGTTATGGCCCCTCCACTTT	NA	TRBV6-1	TRBJ1-6	NA
CASSLEGGQIHEQYF	TGTGCCAGCAGCTTAGAGGGTGGACAGATCCACGAGCAGTACTTC	NA	TRBV7-6	TRBJ2-7	medium-sized
CASSLAGESDGYTF	TGCGCCAGCAGCTTGGCGGGGGAGTCGGATGGCTACACCTTC	NA	TRBV5-1	TRBJ1-2	NA
CASRGTSGNTIYF	TGTGCCAGCAGGGGGACATCTGGAAACACCATATATTTT	NA	TRBV6-5	TRBJ1-3	NA
CASSGSGGWEQYF	TGTGCCAGCAGTGGATCCGGGGGCTGGGAGCAGTACTTC	NA	TRBV25-1	TRBJ2-7	NA
CAVGPYLNEQYF	TGTGCGGTAGGGCCCTACCTGAACGAGCAGTACTTC	NA	TRBV27	TRBJ2-7	large
CASSAGVTYEQYF	TGCGCCAGCAGTGCTGGGGTTACCTACGAGCAGTACTTC	NA	TRBV10-1	TRBJ2-7	NA
CASRKGTGAEKLFF	TGTGCCAGCAGAAAGGGGACAGGGGCTGAAAAACTGTTTTTT	TRBD1	TRBV3-1/TRBV3-2	TRBJ1-4	NA
CASSPLIGEISPLHF	TGTGCCAGCTCACCACTTATAGGGGAAATTTCACCCCTCCACTTT	NA	TRBV18	TRBJ1-6	NA
CASSFGKGAEKLFF	TGTGCCAGCAGCTTCGGGAAGGGGGCGGAAAAACTGTTTTTT	TRBD1	TRBV7-9	TRBJ1-4	NA
CASIPSGRGDGYTF	TGTGCCAGTATCCCCTCCGGGAGAGGGGATGGCTACACCTTC	NA	TRBV19	TRBJ1-2	NA
CATSLGQGANTIYF	TGTGCCACCAGCTTGGGACAGGGGGCAAACACCATATATTTT	TRBD1	TRBV15	TRBJ1-3	NA
CASSYSLRDGYTF	TGTGCCAGCAGTTACTCGCTAAGGGATGGCTACACCTTC	NA	TRBV6-5	TRBJ1-2	NA
CASSSGAGFSGNTIYF	TGTGCCAGCAGCTCTGGGGCAGGCTTTTCTGGAAACACCATATATTTT	NA	TRBV7-6	TRBJ1-3	NA
CATSRDGAISTEAFF	TGTGCCACCAGCAGAGATGGAGCGATCTCCACTGAAGCTTTCTTT	NA	TRBV15	TRBJ1-1	NA
CASGLTIAGAPEAFF	TGTGCTAGTGGTCTAACTATAGCGGGGGCCCCTGAAGCTTTCTTT	NA	TRBV12-5	TRBJ1-1	few
CATQGGGNQPQHF	TGTGCCACCCAGGGGGGTGGCAATCAGCCCCAGCATTTT	TRBD1	TRBV19	TRBJ1-5	NA
CASSVLAGVGYNEQFF	TGTGCCAGCAGTGTCCTAGCGGGGGTTGGCTACAATGAGCAGTTCTTC	TRBD2	TRBV6-4	TRBJ2-1	few
CATRFRFNEKLFF	TGTGCCACCCGATTCAGGTTCAATGAAAAACTGTTTTTT	NA	TRBV12-3/TRBV12-4	TRBJ1-4	NA
CASSFDSPVEQYF	TGCGCCAGCAGCTTTGACAGCCCCGTCGAGCAGTACTTC	NA	TRBV5-1	TRBJ2-7	NA